These T cell receptor beta chains were read from a single sample in a study of lymphopenia after photon versus proton radiotherapy. The protocol was immunoSEQ multiplex PCR, while the TCRdb copy is restricted to in-frame clones and leaves out a portion. This sample has 150,000 to 200,000 clones, with about 88% found just once. Source: peripheral blood, taken from a patient treated with photon-based radiotherapy. These receptors all stem from a man aged 50 to 60 with gastric cancer. The conserved cysteine and the conserved F or W are not part of the CDR3 here. A D gene is named only where the DNA matches it firmly. The size entry is marked missing in some rows and otherwise reads once, few, many or a size class.

j_call v_call clone_size d_call cdr3_aa
TRBJ1-2 TRBV7-2 NA NA ASSLVGLGYT
TRBJ1-2 TRBV27 NA NA ASSLRDAGNYGYT
TRBJ2-3 TRBV29-1 NA TRBD1 SVGTGDETDTQY
TRBJ2-2 TRBV19 NA TRBD1 ASSTLGQGNTGELF
TRBJ1-1 TRBV29-1 NA TRBD1 SGGQENTEAF
TRBJ2-2 TRBV28 NA TRBD1 ASSFTGGTGELF
TRBJ1-3 TRBV11-2 NA NA ASSPGVRPVVSGNTIY
TRBJ1-1 TRBV10-3 NA NA AANTGRGEAF
TRBJ2-3 TRBV4-3 NA NA ASSQDTATDTQY
TRBJ2-3 TRBV2 NA NA ASGKPEDTQY
TRBJ2-2 TRBV9 few NA ASSVVGHGGTGELF
TRBJ2-1 TRBV29-1 NA NA SVGRSNEQF
TRBJ1-4 TRBV2 NA NA ASNRNNGEKLF
TRBJ2-1 TRBV25-1 NA TRBD2 ASSEGLAGRGDEQF
TRBJ2-7 TRBV2 NA NA ASSTGISSYEQY
TRBJ2-7 TRBV27 NA TRBD2 ASSLTPGAASGRAGYEQY
TRBJ1-4 TRBV30 once NA AWSPTRELF
TRBJ2-7 TRBV27 NA NA ASSPSWDVSSYEQY
TRBJ2-3 TRBV4-1 once TRBD2 ASSQLAASTDTQY
TRBJ2-2 TRBV4-3 NA NA ASSQAPRGRADTGELF
TRBJ1-1 TRBV6-1 NA NA ASRIIQGSNTEAF
TRBJ2-5 TRBV6-6 NA NA ASWGRASEETQY
TRBJ2-7 TRBV27 NA NA ASILGAGDGEQY
TRBJ2-3 TRBV18 once TRBD2 ASSPGLAGGRDTQY
TRBJ2-1 TRBV14 once TRBD2 ASSLGLVAYNEQF
TRBJ2-1 TRBV28 NA NA ASMIQFDSYNEQF
TRBJ2-5 TRBV7-2 once NA ASRPQGRETQY
TRBJ2-5 TRBV30 NA NA AWSLRQETQY
TRBJ2-1 TRBV28 NA TRBD2 ASSLYSSGREEQF
TRBJ1-4 TRBV10-3 once NA AISDPGETNEKLF
TRBJ1-5 TRBV9 NA NA ASSRGMGQPQH
TRBJ2-4 TRBV27 NA NA ASSPVEARKNIQY
TRBJ2-1 TRBV7-2 NA NA ASSAGQSSYNEQF
TRBJ2-7 TRBV27 NA TRBD1 ASSLNGQGAYEQY
TRBJ2-2 TRBV11-3 NA TRBD2 ASSLAREGPQAGELF
TRBJ2-3 TRBV7-9 NA NA ASSLLWERTDTQY
TRBJ2-5 TRBV7-6 NA TRBD2 ASSPQLAGSGGAQY
TRBJ2-7 TRBV7-9 NA NA ASSNRTEYEQY
TRBJ2-5 TRBV27 NA TRBD2 ASRPLAQQETQY
TRBJ1-5 TRBV19 NA NA ASSIGQNQLQH
TRBJ1-5 TRBV6-1 NA NA ASRPQESNQPQH
TRBJ1-1 TRBV4-2 NA NA ASSHTTENTEAF
TRBJ1-5 TRBV28 NA TRBD1 ASSGQGGSNQPQH
TRBJ2-1 TRBV6-6 NA TRBD1 ASRQGYDEQF
TRBJ1-5 TRBV28 NA NA ASSSYSADQH
TRBJ2-7 TRBV5-6 NA NA ASSRDGPSYEQY
TRBJ2-5 TRBV15 NA NA ATSRDAGVQETQY
TRBJ2-1 TRBV2 NA NA ASSVRGHEQF
TRBJ2-2 TRBV10-1 NA TRBD1 ASSGQGALIIGELF